The clone carrying this T cell receptor (beta chain) came up a few times. The sample originates from a study of OX40 agonist ivuxolimab in advanced cancers. This table comes from immunoSEQ multiplex PCR, and its TCRdb copy is limited to in-frame clones, with some not included. The sample has 39,000 or so clones; approximately 90% are singletons. The TCR sequence derives from an adult with an advanced solid tumor such as melanoma, head and neck, liver or kidney cancer. The sample was CD4+ or CD8+ T cells sorted from blood, taken in a trial of the OX40 agonist ivuxolimab.

The CDR3 loop is CASSPYGPEAFF. The CDR3 DNA reads as TGTGCCAGTAGTCCTTATGGACCGGAAGCTTTCTTT. V gene TRBV19 combines with J gene TRBJ1-1, with D uncertain. The V gene lost 5 bases and the J gene lost 8 bases, with 12 bases spanning the gap. CDR1 is LNHDA, CDR2 SQIVND, per germline (reference sequence). There are 12 residues in the CDR3.